This T cell receptor (beta chain) was profiled in a study of cytomegalovirus exposure and HLA in healthy donors (dated 2017 in TCRdb). The study in broad terms: According to a later analysis, one platform produced both the 120 validation repertoires and the 700 or so repertoires of the first cohort. High-throughput TCR immunosequencing, statistical association of individual TCRs with disease status, and machine learning were combined to predict cytomegalovirus infection status. The study was designed to test whether signatures of past pathogen exposure could be identified by cataloging public T cell receptors. Along with the roughly 700-subject first cohort, a separate validation cohort of approximately 110 different subjects was used. The paper as a whole reports these results and caveats: The authors suggested that the approach could potentially be generalized to other disease states and immunological phenotypes. A few of the identified cytomegalovirus-associated TCR beta chains were confirmed in vitro to be specific for cytomegalovirus antigens. In a later analysis, TCRs clustered in the first cohort were found to also tend to co-occur in the roughly 130 validation repertoires, with approximately 94% of cluster scores above 0. Cytomegalovirus status was reported to be diagnosed by the classifier with high specificity and sensitivity in both the original and validation cohorts. Across donors, most TCR sequences were observed very rarely, whereas some public TCRs were present in many individuals. A total of roughly 160 TCR beta chains were listed by the study as associated with cytomegalovirus. A later analysis had no HLA typing for the validation cohort, so co-occurrence there was scored across all 130 or so repertoires.

Receptor libraries were prepared by the immunoSEQ multiplex PCR assay. The paper's data handling went like this. A statistical classification framework was built for diagnosing cytomegalovirus status from the catalog of TCR beta chain sequences. TCRdb limited this immuneACCESS table to in-frame rearrangements with V and J called. A share of clones is missing; checked studies link under half to unresolved V genes, and the rest is unexplained. That table supplies the V and J calls and clone size; D and trimming were determined from the DNA. This sample comprises around 350,000 clones, roughly 85% of them detected only once. Roughly 0.82% of the sample comes from the top ten. CDR1 and CDR2 are drawn from the germline V gene: MRHNA, SNTAGT. Trimming at the junction amounts to 2 bases on V and 8 bases on J, and the germline ends lie 16 bases apart. The CDR3 runs 15 amino acids, cysteine and phenylalanine included. Only the CDR3 DNA is retained, 45 bases long and in frame from the first base.

Comments on this clone: Its antigen is not yet known. Base qualities are not at hand, and no much larger clone is one base apart.

The donors were included in the validation cohort of over a hundred subjects, a group kept apart from the roughly 670-subject first cohort. The chain couples TRBV6-4 to TRBJ2-4, with a tentative D gene TRBD2 over 6 matching bases. Sequencing was done on a sample of PBMCs. This TCR was sampled from a woman aged 18 to 35 in good health and CMV-seronegative. The CDR3 region: CASSDGVWPGDIQYF. The bases are TGTGCCAGCAGTGACGGAGTATGGCCGGGGGACATTCAGTACTTC.